This TCR beta chain was captured by sequencing in a study of blood T cell repertoires in COVID-19. Germline-derived CDR1 and CDR2 are SGDLS and YYNGEE. V lost 4 bases and J 4 bases, leaving 13 bases between the germline ends. This CDR3 is built from 14 residues. Authors' analysis steps: Amplification with reference gene primers provided the estimates of nucleated cell counts. Method: immunoSEQ multiplex PCR; TCRdb's copy keeps in-frame clones and lacks some. The V and J calls and clone size were taken over from that table, and D and trimming were inferred from the DNA. The profile shows about 180,000 clones, just over 85% of them singletons. Assignments of participants to cohorts depended upon their own reported clinical history. Recovered status in Cohort 3 required two negative PCRs, clearance, or symptom resolution.

The source is a woman aged 18-29 years who had recovered from COVID-19. The rearrangement uses TRBV9 and TRBJ2-3; D call uncertain. The sequencing input was PBMCs or T cells enriched from blood (not recorded which). The chain's CDR3 is CASSPRGAPDTQYF. CDR3 nucleotide sequence: TGTGCCAGCAGCCCGCGAGGCGCTCCAGATACGCAGTATTTT.